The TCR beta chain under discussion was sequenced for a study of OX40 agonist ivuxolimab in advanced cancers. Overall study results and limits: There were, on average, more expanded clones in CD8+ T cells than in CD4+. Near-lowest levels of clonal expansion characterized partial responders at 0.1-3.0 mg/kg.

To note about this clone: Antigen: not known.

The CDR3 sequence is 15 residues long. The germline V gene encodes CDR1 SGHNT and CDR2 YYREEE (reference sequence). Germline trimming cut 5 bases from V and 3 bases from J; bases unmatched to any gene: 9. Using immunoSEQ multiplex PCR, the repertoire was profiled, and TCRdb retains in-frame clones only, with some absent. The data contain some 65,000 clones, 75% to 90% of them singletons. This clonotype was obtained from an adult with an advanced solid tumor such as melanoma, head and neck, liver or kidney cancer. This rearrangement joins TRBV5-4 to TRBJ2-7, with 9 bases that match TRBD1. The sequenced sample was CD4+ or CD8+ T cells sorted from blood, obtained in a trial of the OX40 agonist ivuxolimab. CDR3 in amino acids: CASSQTGQGVYEQYF. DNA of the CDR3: TGTGCCAGCAGTCAAACGGGACAGGGAGTCTACGAGCAGTACTTC.